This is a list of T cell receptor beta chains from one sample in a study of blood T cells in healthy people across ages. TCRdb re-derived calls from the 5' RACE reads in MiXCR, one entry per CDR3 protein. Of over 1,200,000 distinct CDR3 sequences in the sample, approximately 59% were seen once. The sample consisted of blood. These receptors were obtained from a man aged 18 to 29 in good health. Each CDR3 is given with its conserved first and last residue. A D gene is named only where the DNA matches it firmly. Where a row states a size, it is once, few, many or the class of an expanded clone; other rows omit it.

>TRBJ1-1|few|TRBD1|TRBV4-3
CASSQVGTGPTEAFF
TGCGCCAGCAGCCAAGTCGGGACAGGGCCCACTGAAGCTTTCTTT
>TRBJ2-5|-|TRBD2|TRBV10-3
CAIRSGGGVRETQYF
TGTGCCATCAGGTCTGGCGGGGGGGTCCGAGAGACCCAGTACTTC
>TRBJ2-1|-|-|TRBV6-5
CASGQGGNEQFF
TGTGCCAGCGGCCAGGGGGGCAATGAGCAGTTCTTC
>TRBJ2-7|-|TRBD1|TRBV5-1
CASSLQSGTGVPYEQYF
TGCGCCAGCAGCTTACAATCCGGGACAGGGGTTCCGTACGAGCAGTACTTC
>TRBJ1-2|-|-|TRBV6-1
CASGVTTYGYTF
TGTGCCAGCGGCGTGACGACCTATGGCTACACCTTC
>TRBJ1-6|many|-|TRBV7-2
CASSRTPDNSPLHF
TGTGCCAGCAGCCGAACACCGGATAATTCACCCCTCCACTTT
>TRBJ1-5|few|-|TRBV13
CASSFTANQPQHF
TGTGCCAGCAGCTTCACGGCCAATCAGCCCCAGCATTTT
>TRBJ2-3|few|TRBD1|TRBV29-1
CSVGGTGSVTQYF
TGCAGCGTGGGAGGGACAGGGAGTGTTACGCAGTATTTT
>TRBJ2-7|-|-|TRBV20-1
CSAGFTGTVPYEQYF
TGCAGTGCTGGCTTTACCGGGACCGTACCTTACGAGCAGTACTTC
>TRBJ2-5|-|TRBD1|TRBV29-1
CSVLQGLGETQYF
TGCAGCGTTCTACAGGGGCTAGGGGAGACCCAGTACTTC
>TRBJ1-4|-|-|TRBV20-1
CSAREVDRLFF
TGCAGTGCTAGAGAGGTCGATAGACTGTTTTTT
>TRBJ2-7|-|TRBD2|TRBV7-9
CASSKRGESYEQYF
TGTGCCAGCAGTAAGCGGGGGGAGTCCTACGAGCAGTACTTC
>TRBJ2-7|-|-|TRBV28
CASSQLSDEQYF
TGTGCCAGCAGTCAGCTGAGTGACGAGCAGTACTTC